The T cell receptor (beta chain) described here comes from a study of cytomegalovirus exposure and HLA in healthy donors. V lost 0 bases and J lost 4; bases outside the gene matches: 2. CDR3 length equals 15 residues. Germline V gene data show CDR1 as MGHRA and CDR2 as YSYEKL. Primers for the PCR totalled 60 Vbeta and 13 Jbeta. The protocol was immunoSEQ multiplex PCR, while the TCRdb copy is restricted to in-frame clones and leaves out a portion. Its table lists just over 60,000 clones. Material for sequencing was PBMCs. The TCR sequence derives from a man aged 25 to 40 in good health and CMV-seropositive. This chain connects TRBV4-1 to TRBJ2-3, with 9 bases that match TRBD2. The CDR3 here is CASSQERGGPDTQYF. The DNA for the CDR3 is TGCGCCAGCAGCCAAGAGCGGGGGGGCCCAGATACGCAGTATTTT.